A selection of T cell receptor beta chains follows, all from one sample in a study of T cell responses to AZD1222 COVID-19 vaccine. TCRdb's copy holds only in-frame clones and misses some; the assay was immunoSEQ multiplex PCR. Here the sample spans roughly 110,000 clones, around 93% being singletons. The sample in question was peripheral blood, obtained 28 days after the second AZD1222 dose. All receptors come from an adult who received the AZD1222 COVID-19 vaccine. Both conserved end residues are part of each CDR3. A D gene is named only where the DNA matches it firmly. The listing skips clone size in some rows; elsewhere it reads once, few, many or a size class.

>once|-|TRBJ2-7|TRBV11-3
CASSLASSEAYEQYF
TGTGCCAGCAGCTTAGCTAGTAGCGAGGCCTACGAGCAGTACTTC
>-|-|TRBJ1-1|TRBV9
CASSVQGRPDEAFF
TGTGCCAGCAGCGTGCAAGGCAGGCCAGACGAAGCTTTCTTT
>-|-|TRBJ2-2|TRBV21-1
CASSKPRTGGAENTGELFF
TGTGCCAGCAGCAAACCGAGGACAGGGGGCGCGGAGAACACCGGGGAGCTGTTTTTT
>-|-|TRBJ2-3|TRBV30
CAWSPGGDTQYF
TGTGCCTGGAGCCCAGGCGGGGATACGCAGTATTTT
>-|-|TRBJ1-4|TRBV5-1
CASSLYGQIATNEKLFF
TGCGCCAGCAGCTTGTATGGACAGATTGCAACTAATGAAAAACTGTTTTTT
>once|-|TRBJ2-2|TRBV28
CATGEPNTGELFF
TGTGCCACCGGGGAACCGAACACCGGGGAGCTGTTTTTT
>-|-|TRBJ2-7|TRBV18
CASSPGEPVEEQYF
TGTGCCAGCTCACCAGGAGAGCCTGTGGAGGAGCAGTACTTC
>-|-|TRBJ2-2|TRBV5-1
CASSLVRGATGELFF
TGCGCCAGCAGCTTGGTTCGTGGGGCCACCGGGGAGCTGTTTTTT
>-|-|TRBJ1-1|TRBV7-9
CASSVNFPNTEAFF
TGTGCCAGCAGCGTGAACTTCCCGAACACTGAAGCTTTCTTT
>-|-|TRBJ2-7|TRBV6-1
CASSEDMLTYEQYF
TGTGCCAGCAGTGAGGACATGCTGACCTACGAGCAGTACTTC